The rows below give T cell receptor beta chains drawn from one sample of a study of T cells in localized non-small cell lung cancer. Some clones are missing from TCRdb's copy, which holds only in-frame ones; the method was immunoSEQ multiplex PCR. Counted here are more than 25,000 clones, about 89% occurring once; the ten biggest clones make up under 6.5%. This specimen consisted of PBMCs, obtained before any cancer treatment. The receptors here all came from a man between 40 and 75 years old with stage II lung adenocarcinoma. Each CDR3 is given with its conserved first and last residue. A D gene is named only where the DNA matches it firmly. The size of a clone is reported for some rows only, either as once, few or many, or as a class for expanded clones.

TRBD1 | TRBJ2-7 | 19 | . | TRBV6-1 | TGTGCCAGCAGTGAAGCTTATATTAGGACCGGGACAGTTACCTACGAGCAGTACTTC | CASSEAYIRTGTVTYEQYF
. | TRBJ1-1 | 12 | . | TRBV5-6 | TGTGCCAGCAGCTTTTATGACACTGAAGCTTTCTTT | CASSFYDTEAFF
TRBD1 | TRBJ2-1 | 15 | . | TRBV5-1 | TGCGCCAGCGGCGAACAGGGGGCGAAGAACAATGAGCAGTTCTTC | CASGEQGAKNNEQFF
. | TRBJ2-5 | 13 | . | TRBV5-1 | TGCGCCAGCATGGCGCGGGACCAAGAGACCCAGTACTTC | CASMARDQETQYF
. | TRBJ2-1 | 13 | . | TRBV7-2 | TGTGCCAGCCAACTAGCTGAATACAATGAGCAGTTCTTC | CASQLAEYNEQFF
. | TRBJ2-3 | 18 | . | TRBV7-8 | TGTGCCAGCAGCTTAGTGGGGTTTCCCAAAGCCCGCACAGATACGCAGTATTTT | CASSLVGFPKARTDTQYF
. | TRBJ2-1 | 12 | . | TRBV9 | TGTGCCAGCAACAGTCCGCGGGTGGGGCAGTTCTTC | CASNSPRVGQFF
. | TRBJ1-2 | 15 | . | TRBV4-2 | TGTGCCAGCAGCCAAGATGACAGCCCTGACTATGGCTACACCTTC | CASSQDDSPDYGYTF
. | TRBJ2-3 | 12 | . | TRBV11-2 | TGTGCCAGTAGAGGGGGCACAGATACGCAGTATTTT | CASRGGTDTQYF
TRBD1 | TRBJ1-5 | 16 | . | TRBV19 | TGTGCCAGTAGTTATCTACCCGGGACAGGGTACCAGCCCCAGCATTTT | CASSYLPGTGYQPQHF
. | TRBJ2-5 | 15 | . | TRBV28 | TGTGCCAGCAGTAACCTGCTAGGGGCCGTGGAGACCCAGTACTTC | CASSNLLGAVETQYF
. | TRBJ2-7 | 15 | . | TRBV6-1 | TGTGCCAGCTCTAAATCCCCGGGACAATCCTACGAGCAGTACTTC | CASSKSPGQSYEQYF
TRBD1 | TRBJ2-6 | 22 | . | TRBV4-3 | TGCGCCAGCAGCCAAGATCTGCTCGTACGGGACAGCCTATTCTCTGGGGCCAACGTCCTGACTTTC | CASSQDLLVRDSLFSGANVLTF
TRBD2 | TRBJ2-1 | 16 | . | TRBV9 | TGTGCCAGCAGCCCGGGCGCTAGCGGAAGGCACAATGAGCAGTTCTTC | CASSPGASGRHNEQFF
. | TRBJ1-5 | 14 | . | TRBV28 | TGTGCCAGCACCTCTACAGGGAACAATCAGCCCCAGCATTTT | CASTSTGNNQPQHF
. | TRBJ1-3 | 14 | . | TRBV5-5 | TGTGCCAGCAGCTTGGACCCAGAAGGAAACACCATATATTTT | CASSLDPEGNTIYF
TRBD2 | TRBJ2-2 | 19 | . | TRBV5-1 | TGCGCCAGCAGCCATGGACTAGCGGGAGGCCCCAAAAACACCGGGGAGCTGTTTTTT | CASSHGLAGGPKNTGELFF
. | TRBJ1-1 | 12 | once | TRBV7-2 | TGTGCCAGCAGCCTCGGGTTGAGTGAAGCTTTCTTT | CASSLGLSEAFF
TRBD2 | TRBJ2-3 | 14 | . | TRBV6-1 | TGTGCCAGCACCCGGACTAGGGACACAGATACGCAGTATTTT | CASTRTRDTDTQYF
TRBD1 | TRBJ2-7 | 16 | . | TRBV28 | TGTGCCAGCCAATTCTCCACGGGGACAGGGATCTACGAGCAGTACTTC | CASQFSTGTGIYEQYF
TRBD1 | TRBJ1-5 | 14 | . | TRBV27 | TGTGCCAGCAGTCGTGGAGGGGGCGTCTGGCCCCAGCATTTT | CASSRGGGVWPQHF
TRBD2 | TRBJ2-2 | 17 | . | TRBV14 | TGTGCCAGCAGAGGACTAGCGGGAGGAGTTGATACCGGGGAGCTGTTTTTT | CASRGLAGGVDTGELFF
. | TRBJ2-1 | 18 | once | TRBV23-1 | TGCGCCAGCAGTCAGATTGTAGCGACCGAGGGCTCCTACAATGAGCAGTTCTTC | CASSQIVATEGSYNEQFF
. | TRBJ1-2 | 16 | . | TRBV5-8 | TGTGCCAGCAGCCTCCGGGACGCCCTTAGGGTGCTTGGCTACACCTTC | CASSLRDALRVLGYTF
. | TRBJ1-1 | 13 | . | TRBV7-3 | TGTGCCAGCAGCGGGGGGCCGAACACTGAAGCTTTCTTT | CASSGGPNTEAFF
TRBD2 | TRBJ2-3 | 15 | . | TRBV6-5 | TGTGCCAGCAGTTACGGGGCGGGAGGGGGAGATACGCAGTATTTT | CASSYGAGGGDTQYF
TRBD2 | TRBJ2-1 | 15 | . | TRBV7-3 | TGTGCCAGCAGCCCCCGGACTAGCGGGAGCGGTGAGCAGTTCTTC | CASSPRTSGSGEQFF
TRBD2 | TRBJ2-1 | 15 | . | TRBV18 | TGTGCCAGCTCACTGGGACTAGCGTGGACGAATGAGCAGTTCTTC | CASSLGLAWTNEQFF
TRBD1 | TRBJ2-7 | 13 | . | TRBV28 | TGTGCCAGCAGTCCCTCGGACAGGGACGAGCAGTACTTC | CASSPSDRDEQYF